One sample yielded the 17 T cell receptor beta chains listed below, sequenced in a study of blood T cell repertoires in COVID-19. Sequenced by immunoSEQ multiplex PCR; TCRdb stores in-frame clones only, minus some. The data contain about 200,000 clones, around 85% of them seen just once; the ten biggest clones take up approximately 0.9%. Sequences were obtained from peripheral blood. The receptors were sampled from a man aged 55 to 70 with COVID-19, enrolled during active disease.

V usage is TRBV25-1 and J usage is TRBJ2-5, with 7 nucleotides matching TRBD2. Germline CDR1 MGHDK, CDR2 SYGVNS. This CDR3 is 15 amino acids long. Trimming at V came to 5 bases and at J to 1 base, leaving 7 bases not matched to a gene. CDR3 sequence (DNA): TGTGCCAGCAGTCTTCCAGCGGGGTTCCAAGAGACCCAGTACTTC. Amino acids: CASSLPAGFQETQYF. Using reference TRBV25-1 and TRBJ2-5 for the parts outside the CDR3, the full variable domain is EADIYQTPRYLVIGTGKKITLECSQTMGHDKMYWYQQDPGMELHLIHYSYGVNSTEKGDLSSESTVSRIRTEHFPLTLESARPSHTSQYLCASSLPAGFQETQYFGPGTRLLVL.

Concerning this clone: Other DNA sequences within the sample encode an identical CDR3. The chain couples TRBV5-1 to TRBJ2-3; 9 bases line up with TRBD2. V shed 1 base and J 3 bases; nucleotides not matched to a gene: 6. There are 16 residues in the CDR3. Germline V gives CDR1 SGHRS, CDR2 YFSETQ. CDR3 nucleotides: TGCGCCAGCAGCTTGAGTTTAGCGGGAGAAACAGATACGCAGTATTTT. It is translated as CASSLSLAGETDTQYF.

The chain carries TRBV2 and TRBJ1-5, with D perhaps matching TRBD1 (5 bases). The CDR3 is 15 residues long. Germline lookup yields CDR1 SNHLY and CDR2 FYNNEI. V was clipped by 7 bases and J by 0 bases, with 13 bases between them. The CDR3 DNA follows: TGTGCCAGCACCCTAGCGGGACTTAGCAATCAGCCCCAGCATTTT. Protein: CASTLAGLSNQPQHF.

CDR3 in DNA: TGCGCCAGCAGCTTGAAAAGCGGGAGCTCCTACAATGAGCAGTTCTTC. The encoded protein is CASSLKSGSSYNEQFF. This rearrangement joins TRBV5-1 to TRBJ2-1, with TRBD2 matching 8 bases. Germline V lookup: CDR1 SGHRS, CDR2 YFSETQ. The CDR3 spans 16 residues. V lost 1 base, J lost 0 bases, and 3 bases stayed unmatched.

In its sample, this clone was seen once. The chain carries TRBV6-5 and TRBJ1-4; no reliable D call. The CDR3 runs to 13 residues. CDR1 is MNHEY, CDR2 SVGAGI, per germline. V lost 7 bases and J 3 bases, leaving 9 bases between the germline ends. CDR3 region: CASTEHSNEKLFF. DNA for the CDR3: TGTGCCAGCACCGAACATTCTAATGAAAAACTGTTTTTT.

The V and J genes are TRBV24-1 and TRBJ2-7; TRBD2 aligns across 9 bases. The CDR3 is 16 amino acids. Trimming at V came to 2 bases and at J to 5 bases, leaving 9 bases not matched to a gene. The germline CDR1 and CDR2 sequences are KGHDR and SFDVKD. The CDR3 region has the DNA TGTGCCACCAGTGATTCGGCTAGCGGGACCCGCAACGAGCAGTACTTC. It specifies CATSDSASGTRNEQYF.

V usage is TRBV3-1 (or the pseudogene TRBV3-2) and J usage is TRBJ1-2, with 9 nucleotides matching TRBD1. V lost 4 bases, J lost 5 bases, and 5 bases stayed unmatched. The CDR3 has 14 amino acids. CDR1 LGHDT and CDR2 YNNKEL come from the germline V gene (reference sequence). CDR3 DNA: TGTGCCAGCAGCCGGCGGACAGGGGAATATGGCTACACCTTC. Its protein is CASSRRTGEYGYTF.

The chain uses TRBV5-8 and TRBJ2-6, with 10 nucleotides matching TRBD1. From germline, CDR1 is SGHTS and CDR2 YDEGEE. CDR3 length: 19 amino acids. V lost 1 base, J lost 2 bases, and 9 bases stayed unmatched. For the CDR3, the DNA is TGTGCCAGCAGCTTGAAGGGACAGGGGAGGTTAGCTGGGGCCAACGTCCTGACTTTC. Protein: CASSLKGQGRLAGANVLTF.

In its sample, this clone was seen a few times. The rearrangement joins TRBV6-5 to TRBJ2-7; D not resolved. Between the trimmed V and J ends, which lost 0 bases and 6 bases, there was a span of 9 bases. The CDR3 covers 13 residues. CDR1 MNHEY and CDR2 SVGAGI come from the germline V gene. In DNA form, the CDR3 reads TGTGCCAGCAGTTACTCGCAGCGCTCCGAGCAGTACTTC. Protein product: CASSYSQRSEQYF.

This chain joins TRBV30 and TRBJ1-1, with 9 positions matching TRBD1. The V gene end was trimmed by 3 bases and the J gene end by 10 bases; junction bases not matched to a gene: 9. The CDR3 is 13 amino acids. The germline V gene has CDR1 GTSNPN and CDR2 SVGIG (reference sequence). In DNA, the CDR3 is TGTGCCTGGAGACAGGGACAGGGAAAAGGAGCTTTCTTT. This gives the protein CAWRQGQGKGAFF.

The table lists this clone with a count of one. The gene calls are TRBV7-9 and TRBJ1-4, with 9 nucleotides matching TRBD1. V lost 3 bases and J lost 7; bases outside the gene matches: 6. This CDR3 is 15 amino acids long. The germline V gene encodes CDR1 SEHNR and CDR2 FQNEAQ (reference sequence). The CDR3 loop reads CASSFNRGLVEKLFF. The CDR3 DNA reads TGTGCCAGCAGCTTTAACAGGGGGCTCGTTGAAAAACTGTTTTTT.

The chain is built from TRBV10-2 and TRBJ1-5, with TRBD1 as a possible D gene (6 bases). The CDR3 has 14 amino acids. The germline V gene has CDR1 WSHSY and CDR2 SAAADI. The ends were cut back, 3 bases at V and 3 bases at J, with 9 bases in the middle. The DNA for the CDR3 is TGCGCCAGCAGTGACACAGGGACCAATCAGCCCCAGCATTTT. This translates into CASSDTGTNQPQHF.

This rearrangement joins TRBV6-2 or TRBV6-3 to TRBJ1-2; D may be TRBD1 (6 bases). The CDR3 spans 14 residues. The V end lost 6 bases, the J end lost 4 bases, and 15 bases lay between the germline ends. Germline values: CDR1 MNHEY, CDR2 SVGEGT. The CDR3 DNA is TGTGCCAGCAGCCCTAGGACAGCGCTCTATGGCTACACCTTC. Translating it yields CASSPRTALYGYTF.

The V gene is TRBV18, the J gene TRBJ1-2, with D possibly matching TRBD1 (6 bases). Germline assignment: CDR1 KGHSH and CDR2 LQKENI. V lost 3 bases to trimming and J lost 6 bases, with 17 bases between them. This CDR3 spans 15 amino acids. The DNA for the CDR3 is TGTGCCAGCTCACCGGGAAGGACAGAAATTAATGGCTACACCTTC. Translated, it gives CASSPGRTEINGYTF.

The rearrangement links TRBV4-3 to TRBJ1-2; a possible D gene is TRBD1 (6 bases). Germline V gene lookup returns CDR1 LGHNA and CDR2 YSLEER. The CDR3 totals 14 residues. V was clipped by 0 bases and J by 8 bases, with 13 bases between them. The CDR3: CASSQDTGPAGYTF. Here the CDR3 DNA reads TGCGCCAGCAGCCAAGATACAGGGCCGGCCGGCTACACCTTC.

This clone was counted once. This rearrangement joins TRBV3-1 (or the pseudogene TRBV3-2) to TRBJ1-1, with D tentatively TRBD1 (6 bases). The V end lost 11 bases, the J end lost 1 base, and 14 bases lay between the germline ends. CDR1 and CDR2 (germline): LGHDT, YNNKEL (reference sequence). There are 13 residues in the CDR3. CDR3 nucleotide sequence: TGTGCCGCAAGCCGGACAGCGAACACTGAAGCTTTCTTT. Encoded protein: CAASRTANTEAFF.

The chain is built from TRBV4-1 and TRBJ1-1; the D is unclear. This CDR3 is 13 amino acids long. Germline lookup yields CDR1 MGHRA and CDR2 YSYEKL. The V end lost 4 bases, the J end lost 1 base, and 7 bases lay between the germline ends. The CDR3: CASSPAGNTEAFF. The CDR3 bases are TGCGCCAGCAGCCCAGCAGGGAACACTGAAGCTTTCTTT.